The rows below give T cell receptor beta chains drawn from one sample of a study of neurological immune-mediated disorders. TCRdb passed the 5' RACE reads through MiXCR, listing each CDR3 protein once. Of 25,000 to 35,000 distinct CDR3 sequences in the sample, approximately 1.5% were seen once. The sample comprised PBMCs. These receptors originate from a woman in her thirties with multiple sclerosis. CDR3s include the opening cysteine and the closing phenylalanine or tryptophan. D genes are given only for firm matches. Only some rows state a clone size, as once, few, many or a class for expanded clones.

>13|TRBJ1-1|TRBV11-2|many|TRBD1
CASSRGQGGEAFF
TGTGCCAGCAGCAGGGGACAGGGGGGAGAAGCTTTCTTT
>16|TRBJ2-2|TRBV6-5|many|TRBD2
CASSYSLAGGPGELFF
TGTGCCAGCAGTTACAGCCTAGCGGGGGGGCCCGGGGAGCTGTTTTTT
>15|TRBJ1-1|TRBV20-1|few|NA
CSARDRGRVNTEAFF
TGCAGTGCTAGAGATCGGGGCAGAGTGAACACTGAAGCTTTCTTT
>12|TRBJ1-5|TRBV12-3/TRBV12-4|many|NA
CATRGGGQPQHF
TGTGCCACTCGGGGGGGTGGCCAGCCCCAGCATTTT
>12|TRBJ2-1|TRBV10-3|many|TRBD2
CAAGTSRNEQFF
TGTGCCGCCGGGACTAGCAGGAATGAGCAGTTCTTC
>14|TRBJ2-7|TRBV3-1|NA|TRBD1
CASSLQGTRGEQYF
TGTGCCAGCAGTCTACAGGGGACCCGGGGAGAGCAGTACTTC
>14|TRBJ1-2|TRBV3-1|many|NA
CASSQDYLTKGYTF
TGTGCCAGCAGCCAAGACTACCTAACTAAGGGCTACACCTTC
>17|TRBJ1-5|TRBV12-3/TRBV12-4|many|NA
CASSLQGPLGDNQPQHF
TGTGCCAGCAGTTTGCAGGGGCCTCTTGGGGACAATCAGCCCCAGCATTTT
>14|TRBJ1-1|TRBV6-2/TRBV6-3|many|NA
CASSYRGRNTEAFF
TGTGCCAGCAGTTACAGGGGGAGGAACACTGAAGCTTTCTTT
>11|TRBJ2-7|TRBV27|many|NA
CASSFGEQQYF
TGTGCCAGCAGTTTTGGGGAACAGCAGTACTTC
>10|TRBJ1-1|TRBV20-1|many|NA
CSVYVAEAFF
TGCAGTGTCTACGTGGCGGAAGCTTTCTTT
>16|TRBJ2-3|TRBV4-1|many|NA
CASSPQTGTGGAGWDF
TGCGCCAGCAGCCCACAGACAGGAACAGGGGGGGCAGGTTGGGATTTT
>14|TRBJ1-4|TRBV5-1|many|NA
CASSLDTTNEKLFF
TGCGCCAGCAGCTTGGACACAACTAATGAAAAACTGTTTTTT
>13|TRBJ1-2|TRBV20-1|many|NA
CSATYRDGGGYTF
TGCAGTGCTACCTACCGGGATGGAGGCGGCTACACCTTC
>14|TRBJ2-7|TRBV5-1|many|NA
CASSLIGAGYEQYF
TGCGCCAGCAGCTTAATCGGGGCGGGCTACGAGCAGTACTTC
>13|TRBJ1-1|TRBV12-3/TRBV12-4|many|NA
CACLSGPNAEAFF
TGTGCCTGTCTATCGGGCCCGAACGCTGAAGCTTTCTTT
>13|TRBJ2-7|TRBV25-1|many|NA
CASSAAGQLEQYF
TGTGCCAGCAGTGCCGCGGGACAGCTCGAGCAGTACTTC
>14|TRBJ2-3|TRBV20-1|many|TRBD2
CSASRGGVPDTQYF
TGCAGTGCTAGCCGCGGGGGGGTCCCAGATACGCAGTATTTT
>14|TRBJ1-3|TRBV25-1|many|NA
CASSVDLSGNTIYF
TGTGCCAGCAGTGTTGACCTCTCTGGAAACACCATATATTTT
>12|TRBJ2-3|TRBV3-1|many|NA
CASSQVGDTQYF
TGTGCCAGCAGCCAAGTGGGCGATACGCAGTATTTT
>15|TRBJ2-2|TRBV7-3|NA|TRBD2
CASSFQRGGTGELFF
TGTGCCAGCAGCTTTCAGCGGGGCGGGACCGGGGAGCTGTTTTTT
>13|TRBJ1-1|TRBV20-1|many|TRBD1
CSARPGQARGAFF
TGCAGTGCTAGACCGGGACAGGCTCGGGGAGCTTTCTTT
>13|TRBJ1-1|TRBV20-1|many|NA
CSATGEVNTEAFF
TGCAGTGCTACGGGCGAAGTTAACACTGAAGCTTTCTTT
>14|TRBJ1-1|TRBV3-2|medium-sized|NA
CASPEDLRNTEAFF
TGTGCCTCGCCAGAGGATCTGAGGAACACTGAAGCTTTCTTT
>12|TRBJ1-1|TRBV7-2|many|NA
CASRGSSAEAFF
TGTGCCAGCAGAGGAAGCTCGGCTGAAGCTTTCTTT
>13|TRBJ2-4|TRBV12-3/TRBV12-4|many|NA
CASRPLTKNIQYF
TGTGCCAGCAGACCGCTGACCAAAAACATTCAGTACTTC
>13|TRBJ2-7|TRBV7-3|many|NA
CASSKERGYEQYF
TGTGCCAGCAGCAAAGAACGAGGGTACGAGCAGTACTTC
>12|TRBJ1-3|TRBV6-5|many|NA
CASTGFGNTIYF
TGTGCCAGCACAGGGTTTGGAAACACCATATATTTT
>16|TRBJ1-1|TRBV9|many|NA
CASSVGVGGENTEAFF
TGTGCCAGCAGCGTAGGAGTAGGAGGGGAAAACACTGAAGCTTTCTTT
>13|TRBJ1-2|TRBV27|many|NA
CASSLRGRHGYTF
TGTGCCAGCAGTTTAAGGGGACGGCATGGCTACACCTTC
>12|TRBJ2-7|TRBV3-1|many|NA
CASSQESREANF
TGTGCCAGCAGCCAAGAGAGCCGGGAAGCCAATTTC
>13|TRBJ1-1|TRBV5-1|many|NA
CASSLDGRTEAFF
TGCGCCAGCAGCTTGGATGGGAGGACTGAAGCTTTCTTT
>13|TRBJ1-5|TRBV7-2|many|NA
CASSPGMNQPQHF
TGTGCCAGCAGCCCGGGGATGAATCAGCCCCAGCATTTT
>15|TRBJ1-1|TRBV20-1|many|NA
CSAPRGEARRTEAFF
TGCAGTGCTCCTCGCGGGGAGGCCCGCCGCACTGAAGCTTTCTTT
>12|TRBJ1-2|TRBV12-3/TRBV12-4|many|NA
CASSLGYGGYTF
TGTGCCAGCAGTTTAGGCTACGGGGGCTACACCTTC
>15|TRBJ1-1|TRBV20-1|many|TRBD1
CSARRGRQGLGEAFF
TGCAGTGCTAGAAGAGGACGACAGGGGCTGGGAGAAGCTTTCTTT
>15|TRBJ2-5|TRBV5-6|many|NA
CASSFISGYEETQYF
TGTGCCAGCAGCTTTATCTCCGGGTACGAGGAGACCCAGTACTTC
>15|TRBJ1-1|TRBV7-2|many|TRBD1
CASSLGDRGNTEAFF
TGTGCCAGCAGCTTAGGGGACAGGGGGAACACTGAAGCTTTCTTT
>16|TRBJ1-1|TRBV12-3/TRBV12-4|many|NA
CASSLSGPALNTEAFF
TGTGCCAGCAGTCTTAGTGGGCCGGCCCTAAACACTGAAGCTTTCTTT
>15|TRBJ2-7|TRBV7-2|many|TRBD1
CASSYTGTGPYEQYF
TGTGCCAGCAGCTACACCGGGACAGGGCCCTACGAGCAGTACTTC
>14|TRBJ2-6|TRBV5-6|many|NA
CASGPLGGANVLTF
TGTGCCAGCGGCCCCCTAGGGGGGGCCAACGTCCTGACTTTC
>14|TRBJ2-7|TRBV11-2|many|NA
CASSFNRVSYEQYF
TGTGCCAGCAGCTTCAACAGGGTGTCCTACGAGCAGTACTTC
>15|TRBJ1-1|TRBV7-9|medium-sized|TRBD1
CASSSLTGGDSRAFF
TGTGCCAGCAGCTCCCTGACAGGGGGCGATTCACGAGCTTTCTTT
>14|TRBJ2-3|TRBV7-9|many|TRBD2
CASSSGTSRDTQYF
TGTGCCAGCAGCTCAGGGACTAGCCGAGATACGCAGTATTTT
>15|TRBJ2-1|TRBV12-3/TRBV12-4|many|NA
CASRHRDGSYNEQFF
TGTGCCAGCAGACATCGGGACGGCTCCTACAATGAGCAGTTCTTC
>12|TRBJ2-1|TRBV10-3|many|TRBD1
CATGQVNNEQFF
TGTGCCACCGGACAGGTCAACAATGAGCAGTTCTTC
>15|TRBJ1-1|TRBV5-1|many|TRBD1
CASSRLGTGNTEAFF
TGCGCCAGCAGCCGCCTTGGGACAGGGAATACTGAAGCTTTCTTT
>17|TRBJ2-3|TRBV10-3|many|TRBD2
CAISESDSGLSTDTQYF
TGTGCCATCAGTGAGTCGGATAGCGGGTTAAGCACAGATACGCAGTATTTT
>13|TRBJ2-5|TRBV20-1|many|NA
CSASYALGETQYF
TGCAGTGCTAGTTATGCCCTGGGAGAGACCCAGTACTTC
>17|TRBJ2-3|TRBV20-1|many|TRBD2
CRALEVAGPPSTDTQYF
TGCAGAGCCCTAGAGGTAGCGGGGCCCCCTAGCACAGATACGCAGTATTTT
>13|TRBJ2-7|TRBV20-1|NA|TRBD1
CSATGQGAYEQYF
TGCAGTGCTACCGGACAGGGAGCCTACGAGCAGTACTTC
>15|TRBJ2-7|TRBV7-9|many|TRBD2
CASTPWSSGDYEQYF
TGTGCCAGCACACCATGGTCTAGCGGGGACTACGAGCAGTACTTC